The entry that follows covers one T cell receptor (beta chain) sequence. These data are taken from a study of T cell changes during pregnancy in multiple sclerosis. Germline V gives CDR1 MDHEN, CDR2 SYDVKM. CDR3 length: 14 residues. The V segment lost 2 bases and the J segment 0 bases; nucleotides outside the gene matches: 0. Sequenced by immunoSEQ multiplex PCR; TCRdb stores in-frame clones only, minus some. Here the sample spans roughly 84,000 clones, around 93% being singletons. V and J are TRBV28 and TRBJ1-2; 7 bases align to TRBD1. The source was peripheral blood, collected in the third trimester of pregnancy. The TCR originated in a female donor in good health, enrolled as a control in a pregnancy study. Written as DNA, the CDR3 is TGTGCCAGCAGTTTAGGGACAGCTAACTATGGCTACACCTTC. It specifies CASSLGTANYGYTF.